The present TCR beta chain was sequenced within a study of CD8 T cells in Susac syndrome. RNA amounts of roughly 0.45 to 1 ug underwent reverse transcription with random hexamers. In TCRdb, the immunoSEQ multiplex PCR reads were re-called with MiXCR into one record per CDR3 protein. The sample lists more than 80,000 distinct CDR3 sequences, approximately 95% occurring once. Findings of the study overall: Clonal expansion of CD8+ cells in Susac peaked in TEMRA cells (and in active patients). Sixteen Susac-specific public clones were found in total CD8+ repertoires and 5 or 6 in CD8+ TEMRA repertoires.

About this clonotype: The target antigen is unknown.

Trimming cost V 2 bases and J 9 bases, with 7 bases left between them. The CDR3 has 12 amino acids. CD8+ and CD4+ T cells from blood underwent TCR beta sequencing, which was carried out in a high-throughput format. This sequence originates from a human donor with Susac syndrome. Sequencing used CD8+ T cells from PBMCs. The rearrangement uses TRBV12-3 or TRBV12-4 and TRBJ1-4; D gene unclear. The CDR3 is CASSLPDKKLFF. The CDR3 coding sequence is TGTGCCAGCAGTTTACCAGACAAAAAACTGTTTTTT.